These T cell receptor beta chains were read from a single sample in a study of CD8+ T cells in alopecia areata. Some clones are missing from TCRdb's copy, which holds only in-frame ones; the method was immunoSEQ multiplex PCR. This sample yields hundreds of thousands of clones, of which around 64% are seen a single time; about 0.88% belongs to the top ten. The material sequenced was CD4+ T cells sorted from blood, taken at roughly week 52, from a patient treated with tofacitinib. These receptors were taken from a human donor with alopecia areata. CDR3s leave out the opening cysteine and the closing phenylalanine or tryptophan. Fields, in order: V gene, J gene, D gene, CDR3 length, CDR3 protein. A D gene is named only where the DNA matches it firmly.

v_gene: TRBV2
j_gene: TRBJ2-5
d_gene: TRBD1
len: 11
CDR3aa: ASRYRGTETQY

v_gene: TRBV5-6
j_gene: TRBJ1-5
d_gene: .
len: 13
CDR3aa: ASSLQGPINQPQH

v_gene: TRBV5-1
j_gene: TRBJ2-3
d_gene: TRBD1
len: 12
CDR3aa: ASSLEGATDTQY

v_gene: TRBV7-2
j_gene: TRBJ2-4
d_gene: TRBD1
len: 14
CDR3aa: ASSLRQGVSKNIQY

v_gene: TRBV29-1
j_gene: TRBJ2-3
d_gene: .
len: 11
CDR3aa: SVGGSVTDTQY

v_gene: TRBV9
j_gene: TRBJ2-5
d_gene: TRBD2
len: 14
CDR3aa: ASSPEGLAGLGSQY

v_gene: TRBV5-1
j_gene: TRBJ2-5
d_gene: .
len: 13
CDR3aa: ASSLAIGAQETQY

v_gene: TRBV10-3
j_gene: TRBJ2-5
d_gene: TRBD2
len: 12
CDR3aa: AISGTSGVETQY

v_gene: TRBV5-1
j_gene: TRBJ1-1
d_gene: TRBD1
len: 12
CDR3aa: ASSPRTGNTEAF

v_gene: TRBV29-1
j_gene: TRBJ1-2
d_gene: .
len: 13
CDR3aa: SVDSGRTELYGYT

v_gene: TRBV7-2
j_gene: TRBJ2-1
d_gene: .
len: 12
CDR3aa: ASSTGGPVYEQF

v_gene: TRBV7-2
j_gene: TRBJ1-1
d_gene: .
len: 11
CDR3aa: ASSLAQNTEAF

v_gene: TRBV5-1
j_gene: TRBJ1-6
d_gene: .
len: 12
CDR3aa: ASSWEPGDSPLH

v_gene: TRBV5-1
j_gene: TRBJ2-2
d_gene: .
len: 15
CDR3aa: ASSSAVDWMNTGELF

v_gene: TRBV5-6
j_gene: TRBJ2-3
d_gene: .
len: 9
CDR3aa: ASNSADTQY